This T cell receptor beta chain was sequenced for a study of low-dose radiotherapy and immunotherapy resistance in tumors. On the study more broadly: Intravenously given cyclophosphamide 200 mg/m2 followed a two-week schedule that placed each dose one day before radiation and immunotherapy. Aspirin 300 mg, taken orally and daily, was given to patients for four cycles from cycle 1 day 1.

cDNA synthesis used a TRAV/TRBV-specific primer set for both chains. For amplifying TCRs, the PCR ran for around 20 cycles with Phusion, which was used together with a constant-region primer and the adapter on the V primers. TCRdb independently ran MiXCR on the reads; one entry per CDR3 protein. The data contain about 58,000 distinct CDR3 sequences, about 25% of them singletons. V was clipped by 6 bases and J by 0 bases, with 11 bases between them. The CDR3 runs 14 residues. The time point is: after trial treatment. Treatment here: LDRT plus nivolumab, ipilimumab, low-dose cyclophosphamide and aspirin (RACIN trial).

V is TRBV12-3 or TRBV12-4 and J is TRBJ1-1; D perhaps matches TRBD1 (6 bases). Sequenced material: PBMCs, taken after low-dose radiotherapy plus immunotherapy. The sequence came from a male donor with prostate cancer. The chain's CDR3 is CASRVDRMNTEAFF. The CDR3 DNA reads as TGTGCCAGCAGGGTAGACAGGATGAACACTGAAGCTTTCTTT.